A selection of T cell receptor beta chains follows, all from one sample in a study of CD8 T cells in Susac syndrome. TCRdb itself ran the immunoSEQ multiplex PCR reads through MiXCR, one entry per CDR3 protein. The table includes about 150,000 distinct CDR3 sequences, 95% detected once. The specimen was CD4+ T cells from PBMCs. These receptors all come from a human donor with Susac syndrome. Both conserved end residues are part of each CDR3.

>TRBV6-1|TRBJ2-4
CASRHTPGKIKNIQYF
>TRBV20-1|TRBJ2-2
CSARGSGVLLGELFF
>TRBV29-1|TRBJ2-2
CSFGTATGELFF
>TRBV29-1|TRBJ1-1
CSVDEPGVYTEAFF
>TRBV19|TRBJ2-6
CASSIPGVGANVLTF
>TRBV2|TRBJ1-5
CASSDEGGNQPQHF
>TRBV3-1|TRBJ2-5
CASSQERETQYF
>TRBV27|TRBJ2-5
CASSLIGSGAQETQYF
>TRBV18|TRBJ2-2
CASSPTGSGTGELFF
>TRBV25-1|TRBJ2-5
CASTERGAGETQYF
>TRBV30|TRBJ1-5
CAWRSGDQPQHF
>TRBV20-1|TRBJ1-4
CSAPGQGTEKLFF
>TRBV7-6|TRBJ2-5
CASSLSVGLETQYF
>TRBV20-1|TRBJ2-5
CSAIQRGASQETQYF
>TRBV12-3/TRBV12-4|TRBJ1-1
CASHQAVGRRTEAFF
>TRBV12-3/TRBV12-4|TRBJ2-1
CASSLMGQGLDEQFF
>TRBV6-1|TRBJ2-7
CASSQPDRGQKNSYEQYF
>TRBV9|TRBJ2-5
CASSATGKETQYF
>TRBV20-1|TRBJ1-2
CSARQNYGYTF
>TRBV4-3|TRBJ2-1
CASRDSPITYNEQFF
>TRBV12-3/TRBV12-4|TRBJ2-6
CASSRLHSGANVLTF
>TRBV5-1|TRBJ2-2
CASSLGHRDKDTGELFF
>TRBV13|TRBJ1-2
CASSIGQGSSGYTF
>TRBV29-1|TRBJ1-2
CSVGGQAHGYTF
>TRBV20-1|TRBJ2-7
CSASGDRSWEQYF
>TRBV20-1|TRBJ2-3
CSAIPPDTQYF
>TRBV29-1|TRBJ2-3
CSMGQGAPDTQYF
>TRBV20-1|TRBJ2-1
CSARRDSGIGREQFF
>TRBV3-1|TRBJ2-1
CASSQGTSANEQFF
>TRBV28|TRBJ2-7
CASSSSGTGFHEQYF
>TRBV11-2|TRBJ1-1
CASPRPGRRTEAFF
>TRBV4-1|TRBJ1-5
CASSQDFILPRIRGNQPQHF
>TRBV29-1|TRBJ1-1
CSVYEGGEAFF
>TRBV20-1|TRBJ1-4
CSASPDNEKLFF
>TRBV20-1|TRBJ1-1
CSARVQRAEAFF
>TRBV20-1|TRBJ2-3
CSAKMAPKGTDTQYF
>TRBV5-1|TRBJ2-2
CASSLGGRSETGELFF
>TRBV20-1|TRBJ1-1
CSARDRRTGTEAFF
>TRBV9|TRBJ2-7
CASSRETGLSYEQYF
>TRBV9|TRBJ2-3
CASSALGTGGADTQYF
>TRBV25-1|TRBJ2-2
CASSGTPRRTGELFF
>TRBV20-1|TRBJ1-1
CSARLTMGAFF
>TRBV3-1|TRBJ2-7
CASSQPGLAYEQYF
>TRBV5-4|TRBJ1-1
CASSLVQGEQEAFF
>TRBV24-1|TRBJ1-1
CATKQPSGGGRGTEAFF
>TRBV19|TRBJ1-4
CASSERQGGLKKLFF
>TRBV5-4|TRBJ2-2
CASSSWFGELFF
>TRBV12-3/TRBV12-4|TRBJ2-7
CASNSRGRLYEQYF
>TRBV5-1|TRBJ1-3
CASSPLSSSSGNTIYF
>TRBV18|TRBJ1-3
CASSPDRGNTIYF
>TRBV28|TRBJ1-1
CASSQRGQEAFF
>TRBV4-1|TRBJ2-1
CASSPTGTKVNEQFF
>TRBV20-1|TRBJ1-6
CSAPQGASYNSPLHF